Below, one T cell receptor (beta chain) is given with its context. Its target is not known. With 5 bases removed from V and 4 bases from J, the gap between germline ends came to 2 bases. Germline assignment: CDR1 MNHNS and CDR2 SASEGT. The CDR3 is 10 residues long. Alongside a J-beta primer mix, a sample-barcoded 5' primer served in a second PCR lasting roughly 6 to 11 cycles. One entry per CDR3 protein results from TCRdb running MiXCR on the 5' RACE reads. In the table there are 1.2 million to 1.5 million distinct CDR3 sequences, 55% to 75% of which are singletons. The data originate from a study of blood T cells in healthy people across ages. Caucasian, healthy and from Russia, the donors were aged between about 6 and 90. Per sample, at least 5 micrograms of total RNA were extracted. Whole-study results and caveats: Both naive CD4+ cell counts and diversity were greater in long-lived donors than in aged donors. Getting older went along with TCR beta diversity per million T cells dropping roughly linearly.

Material for sequencing was blood. The receptor comes from a man aged 18 to 35 in good health. The gene calls are TRBV6-1 and TRBJ1-2; D gene ambiguous. The CDR3 coding sequence is TGTGCCAGCAGTACCTATGGCTACACCTTC. Encoded protein: CASSTYGYTF.